This passage covers 6 T cell receptor beta chains from one sample sequenced in a study of blood T cell repertoires in COVID-19. Sequenced by immunoSEQ multiplex PCR; TCRdb stores in-frame clones only, minus some. Of around 250,000 clones listed, approximately 89% are singletons. The sequencing input was peripheral blood. The source of these receptors is a woman aged 55 to 70 who had recovered from COVID-19.

CDR3 loop: CASSSLADTDTQYF. The CDR3 DNA sequence: TGCGCCAGCAGCTCCCTAGCGGACACAGATACGCAGTATTTT. The gene calls are TRBV5-1 and TRBJ2-3; 7 positions match TRBD2. Germline V gene data show CDR1 as SGHRS and CDR2 as YFSETQ. Unmatched junction bases numbered 3, after V lost 3 bases and J lost 2 bases. This CDR3 contains 14 residues.

The chain recombines TRBV2 with TRBJ1-6; 8 bases map to TRBD1. The CDR3 consists of 16 residues. Germline trimming cut 10 bases from V and 4 bases from J; bases unmatched to any gene: 12. From germline, CDR1 is SNHLY and CDR2 FYNNEI. The CDR3 DNA follows: TGTGCCATTACCGACAGGGGCAGAAGTTATAATTCACCCCTCCACTTT. The encoded protein is CAITDRGRSYNSPLHF.

This clone was observed once. The J gene is TRBJ1-2, the V gene TRBV6-2 or TRBV6-3; no clear D. V was trimmed by 5 bases and J by 1 base, leaving 5 bases between them. This CDR3 is built from 12 residues. Looked up from germline, CDR1 is MNHEY and CDR2 is SVGEGT. The CDR3 nucleotides are TGTGCCAGCAGTCACAGTAACTATGGCTACACCTTC. This translates into CASSHSNYGYTF.

To note about this clone: The junction does not match germline at one end; this may be a read error. The chain has TRBV6-1 and TRBJ1-2, with 7 positions matching TRBD1. From germline, CDR1 is MNHNS and CDR2 SASEGT. This CDR3 is 12 amino acids long. CDR3 amino acids: CASSEAPGQIFF. DNA of the CDR3: TGTGCCAGCAGTGAAGCTCCGGGACAGATCTTCTTC.

The V gene is TRBV13, the J gene TRBJ2-7; the D is unclear. The CDR3 contains 15 residues. Per the germline V gene, CDR1 is PRHDT and CDR2 is FYEKMQ (reference sequence). Trimming took off 3 bases at V and 3 bases at J, with 15 bases between the two ends. The CDR3 coding sequence is TGTGCCAGCAGCTTCTCTGATCAGGCTATCTACGAGCAGTACTTC. Amino acid sequence: CASSFSDQAIYEQYF.

The rearrangement uses TRBV3-1 (or the pseudogene TRBV3-2) and TRBJ2-1; 13 bases align to TRBD2. The CDR3 consists of 18 residues. J gave up 7 bases and V 1 base, and 10 bases lay outside the gene matches. In germline, CDR1 is LGHDT, CDR2 YNNKEL (reference sequence). This chain's CDR3 is CASSQVMTSGGKRNEQFF. In DNA form, the CDR3 reads TGTGCCAGCAGCCAAGTTATGACTAGCGGGGGGAAGAGGAATGAGCAGTTCTTC.